This T cell receptor beta chain originates from a study of blood T cells in healthy people across ages. A sample-barcoded 5' primer and a J-beta primer mix were used in a second PCR of roughly 6 to 11 cycles. From the 5' RACE reads, TCRdb called clonotypes with MiXCR, one entry per CDR3 protein. The sample yields under 2,000,000 distinct CDR3 sequences, around 50% seen once. Germline lookup yields CDR1 MDHEN and CDR2 SYDVKM. Trimming shortened V by 3 bases and J by 2 bases, and 7 bases separated the two germline ends. The CDR3 totals 13 residues. The sequence came from a woman between 40 and 50 years old in good health. The specimen sequenced was blood. The chain recombines TRBV28 with TRBJ1-2; D call uncertain. CDR3 sequence reads: CASSFRNNYGYTF. The CDR3 DNA follows: TGTGCCAGCAGTTTTCGAAACAACTATGGCTACACCTTC.